Below, 32 T cell receptor beta chains from the same sample are listed, as sequenced in a study of blood T cell repertoires in COVID-19. Sequenced by immunoSEQ multiplex PCR; TCRdb stores in-frame clones only, minus some. The table shows tens of thousands of clones, with roughly 82% occurring only once. The sequenced sample was peripheral blood. The origin of the receptors is a human donor in a cohort sampled during active COVID-19.

The chain couples TRBV6-5 to TRBJ2-2; TRBD2 matches at 7 bases. CDR1 MNHEY and CDR2 SVGAGI come from the germline V gene. V lost 7 bases to trimming and J lost 0 bases; unmatched junction nucleotides: 5. This CDR3 has 15 residues. The CDR3 loop reads CASMGGFTNTGELFF. CDR3 nucleotides: TGTGCCAGCATGGGGGGGTTTACGAACACCGGGGAGCTGTTTTTT.

On this clone: Sequence at one end of the junction differs from germline and may be a read error. CDR3 in DNA: TGCAGTGCTAGACAGGGGGTTCTAAAGGGATTT. It translates to CSARQGVLKGF. This chain connects TRBV20-1 to TRBJ1-1; TRBD1 matches 7 bases. The germline V gene has CDR1 DFQATT and CDR2 SNEGSKA (reference sequence). The CDR3 has 11 residues.

The chain uses TRBV3-1 (or the pseudogene TRBV3-2) and TRBJ1-3; D gene ambiguous. This CDR3 has 16 residues. Looked up from germline, CDR1 is LGHDT and CDR2 is YNNKEL (reference sequence). V lost 1 base to trimming and J lost 0 bases, with 10 bases between them. CDR3 loop: CASSQVQLNSGNTIYF. The CDR3 DNA reads as TGTGCCAGCAGCCAAGTTCAGTTGAACTCTGGAAACACCATATATTTT.

This chain joins TRBV4-1 and TRBJ2-7; 8 bases are shared with TRBD2. CDR3 length: 15 residues. Germline values: CDR1 MGHRA, CDR2 YSYEKL. With 5 bases clipped from V and 1 base from J, the junction kept 7 bases outside the gene matches. Written as DNA, the CDR3 is TGCGCCAGCAGCAGAGCGGGGGTGACGTCCTACGAGCAGTACTTC. Translated: CASSRAGVTSYEQYF.

The chain carries TRBV7-9 and TRBJ1-4, with 7 bases matching TRBD1. Germline V gene data show CDR1 as SEHNR and CDR2 as FQNEAQ (reference sequence). The CDR3 sequence is 16 residues long. V lost 5 bases, J lost 12 bases, and 18 bases stayed unmatched. The CDR3 sequence: CASSPLPGRGRGELFF. The CDR3 nucleotides are TGTGCCAGCAGCCCCCTTCCGGGTAGGGGGCGAGGGGAACTGTTTTTT. The full variable domain, completed using reference TRBV7-9 and TRBJ1-4, is DTGVSQNPRHKITKRGQNVTFRCDPISEHNRLYWYRQTLGQGPEFLTYFQNEAQLEKSRLLSDRFSAERPKGSFSTLEIQRTEQGDSAMYLCASSPLPGRGRGELFFGSGTQLSVL.

The rearrangement links TRBV5-6 to TRBJ1-2; D ambiguous. This CDR3 spans 15 amino acids. Trimming pared 0 bases from V and 8 bases from J, leaving 17 bases between. The germline gives CDR1 SGHDT, CDR2 YYEEEE. CDR3 amino acids: CASSLAFWGGGGYTF. The CDR3 region has the DNA TGTGCCAGCAGCTTGGCGTTTTGGGGAGGTGGAGGCTACACCTTC.

This clone appeared once. The chain joins TRBV6-5 to TRBJ1-6, with D unclear. The V gene's germline CDR1 is MNHEY and CDR2 SVGAGI. The CDR3 has 14 amino acids. The V and J ends lost 8 bases and 7 bases respectively, with 15 bases between them. The CDR3 protein is CASYLTAQNSPLHF. The CDR3 bases are TGTGCCAGCTACCTAACTGCCCAAAATTCACCCCTCCACTTT.

The V call is TRBV4-3, the J call TRBJ2-5, with D uncertain. This CDR3 is built from 13 residues. The V gene lost 3 bases and the J gene lost 5 bases, with 10 bases spanning the gap. Germline CDR1 is LGHNA and CDR2 is YSLEER. The CDR3 nucleotides read TGCGCCAGCAGCCAGAGTCCGGTGGAGACCCAGTACTTC. This translates into CASSQSPVETQYF.

The rearrangement joins TRBV5-3 to TRBJ1-3, with TRBD1 matching 9 bases. TRBV5-3 is reported as an ORF; its role is uncertain. V dropped 7 bases and J dropped 1; count of bases not matched to a gene: 3. The CDR3 sequence is 14 residues long. Here the CDR3 DNA reads TGTGCCAGAGCACAGGGGGCTTCTGGAAACACCATATATTTT. Amino acid sequence: CARAQGASGNTIYF.

V gene TRBV29-1 combines with J gene TRBJ1-5; 9 nucleotides line up with TRBD1. The CDR3 is made up of 13 amino acids. Germline assignment: CDR1 SQVTM and CDR2 ANQGSEA. V lost 6 bases and J lost 7; bases outside the gene matches: 7. In nucleotides, the CDR3 is TGCAGCGTCCGGGACAGGGATAACCAGCCCCAGCATTTT. It specifies CSVRDRDNQPQHF.

This chain uses TRBV3-1 (or the pseudogene TRBV3-2) with TRBJ1-1, with D maybe TRBD1 (6 bases). From germline, CDR1 is LGHDT and CDR2 YNNKEL (reference sequence). The CDR3 has 13 amino acids. V gave up 5 bases and J gave up 5 bases, with 12 bases separating them. As DNA, the CDR3 is TGTGCCAGCAGCTTCGAGGGGGTGACTGAAGCTTTCTTT. This sequence encodes CASSFEGVTEAFF.

The rearrangement uses TRBV7-9 and TRBJ1-1; the D is unclear. Trimming pared 6 bases from V and 0 bases from J, leaving 11 bases between. CDR1 is SEHNR and CDR2 is FQNEAQ in the germline V gene (reference sequence). The CDR3 has 14 residues. The CDR3 DNA sequence: TGTGCCAGCAGGCTTGGAGGCTTGAACACTGAAGCTTTCTTT. It is translated as CASRLGGLNTEAFF.

This clone was seen just once. The chain recombines TRBV6-5 with TRBJ2-3, with 8 bases matching TRBD1. CDR1 MNHEY and CDR2 SVGAGI come from the germline V gene. The length of the CDR3 is 14 residues. DNA of the CDR3: TGTGCACACTCTCGGACAGGGCCGACAGATACGCAGTATTTT. This gives the protein CAHSRTGPTDTQYF.

V gene TRBV7-3 combines with J gene TRBJ2-3; TRBD1 matches 9 bases. CDR1 and CDR2 from the germline V gene are SGHTA and FQGTGA. This CDR3 is built from 16 residues. Trimming took 5 bases from V and 0 from J; bases not matched to a gene: 6. The CDR3 DNA follows: TGTGCCAGCAGCCGGACAGGGGCCTTGAGCACAGATACGCAGTATTTT. Amino acid sequence: CASSRTGALSTDTQYF.

This rearrangement joins TRBV15 to TRBJ2-3, with 9 bases identical to TRBD2. The V gene end was trimmed by 2 bases and the J gene end by 0 bases; junction bases not matched to a gene: 3. The CDR3 runs to 16 residues. Germline-derived CDR1 and CDR2 are LNHNV and YYDKDF (reference sequence). CDR3 residues: CATSRKAGGSTDTQYF. The CDR3 nucleotides are TGTGCCACCAGCAGAAAAGCGGGGGGTAGCACAGATACGCAGTATTTT.

In this sample, this clone turned up a few times. The V gene is TRBV9, the J gene TRBJ2-6; D is ambiguous. Germline lookup yields CDR1 SGDLS and CDR2 YYNGEE. The V end was cut by 3 bases, the J end by 0 bases, with 7 bases between. The length of the CDR3 is 15 residues. CDR3 protein: CASSGSSSGANVLTF. CDR3 nucleotides: TGTGCCAGCAGCGGGTCCAGCTCTGGGGCCAACGTCCTGACTTTC.

The chain joins TRBV7-2 to TRBJ1-3, with no clear D. Looked up from germline, CDR1 is SGHTA and CDR2 is FQGNSA. Deletions cut 1 base from V and 0 bases from J, with 7 bases between. This CDR3 contains 15 residues. The CDR3 coding sequence is TGTGCCAGCAGCTTAGACTGGAGCTCTGGAAACACCATATATTTT. As protein: CASSLDWSSGNTIYF.

The chain has TRBV5-1 and TRBJ1-2, with 10 positions matching TRBD1. V shed 0 bases, J shed 8 bases, and the junction held 7 bases outside the gene matches. CDR3 length: 15 amino acids. Germline lookup yields CDR1 SGHRS and CDR2 YFSETQ. The CDR3 is CASSLGQGAPGGYTF. For the CDR3, the DNA is TGCGCCAGCAGCTTGGGACAGGGGGCGCCTGGGGGCTACACCTTC.

The J gene is TRBJ1-5, the V gene TRBV10-3; possible D gene TRBD1, 5 bases. CDR3 length equals 15 residues. Trimming took off 2 bases at V and 1 base at J, with 9 bases between the two ends. Germline-derived CDR1 and CDR2 are ENHRY and SYGVKD. The CDR3 spells CAISEGARSNQPQHF. CDR3 nucleotides: TGTGCCATCAGTGAGGGGGCGCGGAGCAATCAGCCCCAGCATTTT.

Note on this clone: Other DNA sequences in the same sample also yield this CDR3. This chain joins TRBV29-1 and TRBJ2-6; 11 bases fit TRBD1. Germline V gene lookup returns CDR1 SQVTM and CDR2 ANQGSEA. The CDR3 totals 15 residues. J gave up 1 base and V 6 bases, and 2 bases lay outside the gene matches. The chain's CDR3 is CSVGQGGSGANVLTF. In DNA form, the CDR3 reads TGCAGCGTGGGACAGGGGGGTTCTGGGGCCAACGTCCTGACTTTC. The variable domain in full, completed from reference TRBV29-1 and TRBJ2-6, reads SAVISQKPSRDICQRGTSLTIQCQVDSQVTMMFWYRQQPGQSLTLIATANQGSEATYESGFVIDKFPISRPNLTFSTLTVSNMSPEDSSIYLCSVGQGGSGANVLTFGAGSRLTVL.

The V gene is TRBV7-9, the J gene TRBJ2-3, with D possibly TRBD1 on 5 matching bases. Per germline, CDR1 SEHNR and CDR2 FQNEAQ (reference sequence). Between the trimmed V and J ends, which lost 1 base and 6 bases, there was a span of 8 bases. CDR3 length: 13 amino acids. The DNA of the CDR3 is TGTGCCAGCAGCTTAGTAGGGGCGGATACGCAGTATTTT. This encodes CASSLVGADTQYF. The full variable domain, its missing parts supplied by reference TRBV7-9 and TRBJ2-3, is DTGVSQNPRHKITKRGQNVTFRCDPISEHNRLYWYRQTLGQGPEFLTYFQNEAQLEKSRLLSDRFSAERPKGSFSTLEIQRTEQGDSAMYLCASSLVGADTQYFGPGTRLTVL.

The CDR3 reads CASSLDAGAAYEQYF. The CDR3 nucleotides are TGCGCCAGCAGCTTGGATGCAGGGGCTGCCTACGAGCAGTACTTC. This sequence joins TRBV5-1 and TRBJ2-7; TRBD1 is a possible D gene (6 bases). Germline values: CDR1 SGHRS, CDR2 YFSETQ. V lost 0 bases to trimming and J lost 2 bases, with 12 bases between them. The CDR3 contains 15 residues.

The chain uses TRBV10-2 and TRBJ2-7; 7 bases match TRBD1. The germline V gene has CDR1 WSHSY and CDR2 SAAADI. The CDR3 contains 15 residues. V gave up 10 bases and J gave up 4 bases; unmatched junction bases: 16. The CDR3 sequence is CATRDSHYEGYEQYF. Here the CDR3 DNA reads TGCGCCACCCGGGACAGCCATTACGAGGGGTACGAGCAGTACTTC.

The genes are TRBV6-6 and TRBJ2-5, with 8 bases that match TRBD2. The germline V gene has CDR1 MNHNY and CDR2 SVGAGI (reference sequence). J was trimmed by 5 bases and V by 5 bases; bases with no gene match: 10. The CDR3 runs 15 residues. The CDR3 DNA follows: TGTGCCAGCAGTGTGGGACTAGGGGGACGGGAGACCCAGTACTTC. The encoded protein is CASSVGLGGRETQYF.

The J gene is TRBJ2-3, the V gene TRBV30; D not certain. V lost 0 bases and J lost 4, with 17 bases in between. The CDR3 runs 16 residues. In germline, CDR1 is GTSNPN, CDR2 SVGIG (reference sequence). CDR3 DNA: TGTGCCTGGAGTGTATCCGGCAGAGGCCTAGCAGATACGCAGTATTTT. Its translation: CAWSVSGRGLADTQYF. The full variable domain, in which reference TRBV30 and TRBJ2-3 provide the parts outside the CDR3, is SQTIHQWPATLVQPVGSPLSLECTVEGTSNPNLYWYRQAAGRGLQLLFYSVGIGQISSEVPQNLSASRPQDRQFILSSKKLLLSDSGFYLCAWSVSGRGLADTQYFGPGTRLTVL.

This rearrangement joins TRBV7-8 to TRBJ1-2, with D maybe TRBD1 (6 bases). Germline CDR1 reads SGHVS; CDR2 reads FQNEAQ. V shed 0 bases and J shed 2 bases, with 10 bases lying between them. The CDR3 runs 15 residues. The CDR3 sequence is CASSLAGTLNYGYTF. DNA for the CDR3: TGTGCCAGCAGCTTAGCCGGGACACTCAACTATGGCTACACCTTC.

The chain employs TRBV3-1 (or the pseudogene TRBV3-2) and TRBJ2-7; TRBD1 matches 10 bases. This CDR3 region has 17 residues. The ends lost 3 bases at V and 7 bases at J; junction bases unmatched: 15. The germline CDR1 and CDR2 sequences are LGHDT and YNNKEL (reference sequence). For the CDR3, the DNA is TGTGCCAGCAGCCAGAAACCGATCGGGACAGGGGCACGGGAGCAGTACTTC. Its translation: CASSQKPIGTGAREQYF.

The genes are TRBV6-6 and TRBJ1-6; perhaps TRBD1 as D (6 bases). Germline CDR1 and CDR2: MNHNY and SVGAGI (reference sequence). V was pared by 6 bases and J by 6 bases, with 12 bases between. The CDR3 is 14 amino acids. CDR3 nucleotides: TGTGCCAGCAGCCAGGGGACGGCTAATTCACCCCTCCACTTT. It translates to CASSQGTANSPLHF.

The rearrangement joins TRBV2 to TRBJ1-1, with TRBD1 matching 10 bases. With V trimmed by 6 bases and J by 4 bases, 2 bases remained unmatched. The CDR3 spans 13 residues. CDR1 SNHLY and CDR2 FYNNEI come from the germline V gene. CDR3 DNA sequence: TGTGCCAGCAGGAGGACAGGGGGCACTGAAGCTTTCTTT. Its protein is CASRRTGGTEAFF.

The chain combines TRBV7-9 with TRBJ2-3; possibly TRBD2 for D (5 bases). The germline gives CDR1 SEHNR, CDR2 FQNEAQ (reference sequence). The germline V and J ends were trimmed by 0 bases and 4 bases, with 11 bases remaining between them. This CDR3 is 15 amino acids long. CDR3 DNA sequence: TGTGCCAGCAGCTTAGCGCAAGGAGGATCAGATACGCAGTATTTT. This codes for CASSLAQGGSDTQYF.

The chain has TRBV7-2 and TRBJ1-5; D unresolved. Germline loops: CDR1 SGHTA, CDR2 FQGNSA. The CDR3 contains 16 residues. The ends were cut back, 0 bases at V and 2 bases at J, with 11 bases in the middle. The CDR3 sequence is CASSLAGGYGNQPQHF. In nucleotides, the CDR3 is TGTGCCAGCAGCTTAGCCGGAGGGTACGGCAATCAGCCCCAGCATTTT. The whole variable domain, remainder taken from reference TRBV7-2 and TRBJ1-5, is GAGVSQSPSNKVTEKGKDVELRCDPISGHTALYWYRQSLGQGLEFLIYFQGNSAPDKSGLPSDRFSAERTGGSVSTLTIQRTQQEDSAVYLCASSLAGGYGNQPQHFGDGTRLSIL.

The J gene is TRBJ2-3, the V gene TRBV30, with D possibly being TRBD2 (7 bases). V was cut by 3 bases and J by 8 bases, with 12 bases left in between. The CDR3 is 12 amino acids. The germline gives CDR1 GTSNPN, CDR2 SVGIG (reference sequence). CDR3 sequence reads: CAWRRGEGTQYF. CDR3 bases: TGTGCCTGGAGGAGGGGGGAGGGTACGCAGTATTTT.